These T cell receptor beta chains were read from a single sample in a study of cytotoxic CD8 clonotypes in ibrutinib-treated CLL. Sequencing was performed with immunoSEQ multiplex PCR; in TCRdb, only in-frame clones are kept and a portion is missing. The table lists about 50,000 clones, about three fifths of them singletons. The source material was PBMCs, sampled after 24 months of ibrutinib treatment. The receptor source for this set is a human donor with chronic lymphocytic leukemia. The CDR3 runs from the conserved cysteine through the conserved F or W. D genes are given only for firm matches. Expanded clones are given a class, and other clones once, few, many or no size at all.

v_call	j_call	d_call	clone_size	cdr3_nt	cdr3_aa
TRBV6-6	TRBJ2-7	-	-	TGTGCCAGCAGTTATGGGACCTACGAGCAGTACTTC	CASSYGTYEQYF
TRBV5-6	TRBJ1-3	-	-	TGTGCCAGCAGCTTGAGACGGGTCTCTGGAAACACCATATATTTT	CASSLRRVSGNTIYF
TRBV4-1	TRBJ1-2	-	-	TGCGCCAGCAGCCAAGATCCGGGTATGGGCTATGGCTACACCTTC	CASSQDPGMGYGYTF
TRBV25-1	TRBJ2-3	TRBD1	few	TGTGCCAGCAGTGACAGGGGGCCAGATACGCAGTATTTT	CASSDRGPDTQYF
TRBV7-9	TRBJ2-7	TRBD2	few	TGTGCCAGCAGCCGGACTAGCGGCAACTCCTACGAGCAGTACTTC	CASSRTSGNSYEQYF
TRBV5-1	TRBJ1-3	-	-	TGCGCCAGCAGTCAGAACTCTGGAAACACCATATATTTT	CASSQNSGNTIYF
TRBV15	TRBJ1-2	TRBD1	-	TGTGCCACCAGCAGAGCGGGACAGGGGCGGAACTATGGCTACACCTTC	CATSRAGQGRNYGYTF
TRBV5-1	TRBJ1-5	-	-	TGCGCCAGCAGCTTGGCCGGGGGGTTTAGCAATCAGCCCCAGCATTTT	CASSLAGGFSNQPQHF
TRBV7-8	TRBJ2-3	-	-	TGTGCCAGCAGCGGACCGAGGGCGGATACGCAGTATTTT	CASSGPRADTQYF
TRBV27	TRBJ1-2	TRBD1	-	TGTGCCAGCAGTGCCCGGGACAGGGGCCATGGCTACACCTTC	CASSARDRGHGYTF
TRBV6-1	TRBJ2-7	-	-	TGTGCCAGCAGTGAATTCACAGGGATCCCCTACGAGCAGTACTTC	CASSEFTGIPYEQYF
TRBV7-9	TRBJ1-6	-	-	TGTGCCAGCGCGCGGAGCTATAATTCACCCCTCCACTTT	CASARSYNSPLHF
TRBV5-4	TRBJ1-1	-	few	TGTGCCAGCAGCTCGGGCACGAAGACTGAAGCTTTCTTT	CASSSGTKTEAFF
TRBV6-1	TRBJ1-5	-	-	TGTGCCAGCAGTGAAGACAGGGAAAGTCAGCCCCAGCATTTT	CASSEDRESQPQHF
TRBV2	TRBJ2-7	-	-	TGTGCCAGCGGTAGTGTATTCCCTTTTCTACAGGGTGCCCAATACGAGCAGTACTTC	CASGSVFPFLQGAQYEQYF
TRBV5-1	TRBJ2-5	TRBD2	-	TGCGCCACCCCGTTAGGGCGGGGAGGGGAGACCCAGTACTTC	CATPLGRGGETQYF
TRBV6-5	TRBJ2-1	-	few	TGTGCCAGCAGTTTACGCCCGCAGTACAATGAGCAGTTCTTC	CASSLRPQYNEQFF
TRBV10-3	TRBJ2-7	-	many	TGTGCCACCACGGGCCGCAGAGAGGGGGGCGAGCAGTACTTC	CATTGRREGGEQYF
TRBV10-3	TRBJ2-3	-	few	TGTGCCATCAACGGCGGAGTTAGCACAGATACGCAGTATTTT	CAINGGVSTDTQYF
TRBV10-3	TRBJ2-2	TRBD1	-	TGTGCCATCAGTGGTCTGGACAGGGGATCCACCGGGGAGCTGTTTTTT	CAISGLDRGSTGELFF
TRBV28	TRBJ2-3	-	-	TGTGCCAGCAGTTCTACCTCTCTCACAGATACGCAGTATTTT	CASSSTSLTDTQYF
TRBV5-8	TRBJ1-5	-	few	TGTGCCAGCGCCCCCTCGGGCGGATTGGCCCAGCATTTT	CASAPSGGLAQHF
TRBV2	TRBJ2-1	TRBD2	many	TGTGCCAGCAGAGGGACTAGCGGGGGGTGGTACAATGAGCAGTTCTTC	CASRGTSGGWYNEQFF
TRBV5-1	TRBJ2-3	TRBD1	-	TGCGCCAGCAGCCACCGGGACAGGGCCGCAGATACGCAGTATTTT	CASSHRDRAADTQYF
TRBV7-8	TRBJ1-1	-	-	TGTGCCAGCAGCTTAGCGTTTTCAGGACCCGCGGGATCTGAAGCTTTCTTT	CASSLAFSGPAGSEAFF
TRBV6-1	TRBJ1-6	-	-	TGTGCCAGCAGGATGGGGGATAATTCACCCCTCCACTTT	CASRMGDNSPLHF
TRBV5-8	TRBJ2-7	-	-	TGTGCCAGCAGCTCCCCCCTTGGGGGGCCCTACGAGCAGTACTTC	CASSSPLGGPYEQYF
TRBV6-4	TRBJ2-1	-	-	TGTGCCAGCAGTGAGGGGGGGCCAGGGGGCCATGAGCAGTTCTTC	CASSEGGPGGHEQFF
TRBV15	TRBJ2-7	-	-	TGTGCCACCAGCAGAGAGGGCCCCCGCAGGCGGGGCTACGAGCAGTACTTC	CATSREGPRRRGYEQYF
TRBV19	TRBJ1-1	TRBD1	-	TGTGCCACCAGGAGGGGGACAGGGGTCGACACTGAAGCTTTCTTT	CATRRGTGVDTEAFF
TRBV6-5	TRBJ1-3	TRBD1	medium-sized	TGTGCCAGCAGTTACAATGGACAGGGTAACACCATATATTTT	CASSYNGQGNTIYF
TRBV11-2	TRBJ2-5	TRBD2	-	TGTGCCAGCAGCCCAACCCTTTCTGCGGGGGGCCAAGAGACCCAGTACTTC	CASSPTLSAGGQETQYF
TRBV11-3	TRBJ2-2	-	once	TGTGCCAGCAGCTTTACGAACACCGGGGAGCTGTTTTTT	CASSFTNTGELFF
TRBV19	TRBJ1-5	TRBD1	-	TGTGCCAGTAGTATATCAGGGGGACAGATCAATCAGCCCCAGCATTTT	CASSISGGQINQPQHF
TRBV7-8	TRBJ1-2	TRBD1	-	TGTGCCAGCAGCCTGAGACAGGGGGCTCTTCTTTATGGCTACACCTTC	CASSLRQGALLYGYTF
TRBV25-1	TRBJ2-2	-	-	TGTGCCAGCAGTCCCAGGGATCCCACCGGGGAGCTGTTTTTT	CASSPRDPTGELFF
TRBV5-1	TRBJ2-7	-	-	TGCGCCAGCAGCTTGGTCCACGTGGGCGACGAGCAGTACTTC	CASSLVHVGDEQYF
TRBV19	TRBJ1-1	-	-	TGTGCCAGTAGTTCCCGACGGTCCCTCCCGCTGAACACTGAAGCTTTCTTT	CASSSRRSLPLNTEAFF
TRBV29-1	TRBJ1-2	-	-	TGCAGCGTTGAAGATGCCGGGGTTGGGAACTATGGCTACACCTTC	CSVEDAGVGNYGYTF
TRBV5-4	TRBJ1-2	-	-	TGTGCCAGCAGCTTGGACAGGGACTATGGCTACACCTTC	CASSLDRDYGYTF
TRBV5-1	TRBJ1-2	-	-	TGCGCCAGCAGGCGAGAGGGAAATCGTCTTGTGGCTAACTATGGCTACACCTTC	CASRREGNRLVANYGYTF
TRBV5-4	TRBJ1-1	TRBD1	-	TGTGCCAGCAGCGCCCCGACAGGGACTGGGGCTGAAGCTTTCTTT	CASSAPTGTGAEAFF
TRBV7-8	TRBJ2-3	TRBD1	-	TGTGCCAGCAGCGTGGACAGGGCCACAGATACGCAGTATTTT	CASSVDRATDTQYF
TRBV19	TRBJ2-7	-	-	TGTGCCAGTAGTATAGCATCCGAACAGGGTCGGGAGCAGTACTTC	CASSIASEQGREQYF